This T cell receptor (beta chain) derives from a study of T-cell memory formation after mild COVID-19. Study-level findings and limits: Clones that contracted clustered mainly in CM and EM if CD4+ and in EMRA if CD8+. The finding that pre-infection memory included some responding clones suggested that cross-reactive memory joined.

With respect to this clonotype: Its antigen remains unknown.

Germline CDR1 SEHNR, CDR2 FQNEAQ (reference sequence). This CDR3 comprises 17 residues. The V segment lost 5 bases and the J segment 0 bases; nucleotides outside the gene matches: 10. In TCRdb, the 5' RACE reads were re-called with MiXCR into one record per CDR3 protein. The sample records around 340,000 distinct CDR3 sequences, roughly an eighth being singletons. The sequencing input was PBMCs or a T cell subset sorted from them (not recorded which). The receptor comes from a man between 18 and 35 years old who had mild COVID-19 (a few samples of this study predate the infection). Cell type and time point are not known. The genes are TRBV7-9 and TRBJ1-3; 7 bases are a match to TRBD1. For the CDR3, the DNA is TGTGCCAGCAGCCCGGGACAGTCAATTCACTCTGGAAACACCATATATTTT. It encodes CASSPGQSIHSGNTIYF. The whole variable domain, filled in from reference TRBV7-9 and TRBJ1-3, reads DTGVSQNPRHKITKRGQNVTFRCDPISEHNRLYWYRQTLGQGPEFLTYFQNEAQLEKSRLLSDRFSAERPKGSFSTLEIQRTEQGDSAMYLCASSPGQSIHSGNTIYFGEGSWLTVV.